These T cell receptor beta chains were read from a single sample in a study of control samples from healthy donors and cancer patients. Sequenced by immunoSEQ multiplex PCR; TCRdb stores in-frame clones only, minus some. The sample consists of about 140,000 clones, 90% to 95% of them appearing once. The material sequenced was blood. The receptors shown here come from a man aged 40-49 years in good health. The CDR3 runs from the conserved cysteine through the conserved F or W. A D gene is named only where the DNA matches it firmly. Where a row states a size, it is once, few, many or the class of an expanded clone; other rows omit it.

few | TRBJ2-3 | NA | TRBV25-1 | CATTTAFNNTDTQYF | TGTGCCACCACCACTGCCTTTAATAACACAGATACGCAGTATTTT
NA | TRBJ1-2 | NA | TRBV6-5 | CASRHGLVYGYTF | TGTGCCAGCAGACACGGGTTAGTCTATGGCTACACCTTC
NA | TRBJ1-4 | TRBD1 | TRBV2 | CASSGRGDRRTTNEKLFF | TGTGCCAGCAGTGGCCGCGGGGACAGGAGAACAACTAATGAAAAACTGTTTTTT
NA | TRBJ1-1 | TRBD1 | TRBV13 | CASSVQGRGAFF | TGTGCCAGCAGTGTACAGGGGAGGGGAGCTTTCTTT
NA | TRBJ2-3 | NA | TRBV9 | CASSPSGSTDTQYF | TGTGCCAGCAGCCCCTCGGGGAGCACAGATACGCAGTATTTT
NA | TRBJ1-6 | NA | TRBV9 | CASSGGATRSPLHF | TGTGCCAGCAGCGGCGGGGCTACTCGGTCACCCCTCCACTTT
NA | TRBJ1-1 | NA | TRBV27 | CASRPDGPNTEAFF | TGTGCCAGCAGACCGGATGGCCCGAACACTGAAGCTTTCTTT
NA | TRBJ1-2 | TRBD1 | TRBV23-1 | CASSQTTGGLGYTF | TGCGCCAGCAGTCAAACGACAGGGGGCCTTGGCTACACCTTC
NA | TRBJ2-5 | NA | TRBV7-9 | CASSQAAYQETQYF | TGTGCCAGCAGCCAAGCTGCGTACCAAGAGACCCAGTACTTC
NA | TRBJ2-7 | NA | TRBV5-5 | CASNVGPNSYPSYEQYF | TGTGCCAGCAACGTAGGCCCCAACTCCTACCCGAGTTACGAGCAGTACTTC
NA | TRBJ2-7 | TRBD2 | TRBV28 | CASSQQGGGFYEQYF | TGTGCCAGCAGTCAACAGGGCGGGGGGTTCTACGAGCAGTACTTC
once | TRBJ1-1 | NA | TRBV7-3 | CASSPRQIPNTEAFF | TGTGCCAGCAGCCCCCGACAGATTCCGAACACTGAAGCTTTCTTT
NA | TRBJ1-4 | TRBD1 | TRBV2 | CASSESGTVREKLFF | TGTGCCAGCAGTGAATCGGGGACAGTCAGGGAAAAACTGTTTTTT
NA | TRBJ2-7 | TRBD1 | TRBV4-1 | CASSLGTGVYEQYF | TGCGCCAGCAGCCTAGGGACAGGGGTTTACGAGCAGTACTTC
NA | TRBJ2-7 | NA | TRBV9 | CASSVEGLHEQYF | TGTGCCAGCAGCGTAGAAGGGCTCCACGAGCAGTACTTC
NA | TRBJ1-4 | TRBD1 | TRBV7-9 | CASRIGGAQSSEKLFF | TGTGCCAGCAGGATAGGGGGCGCGCAGTCATCGGAAAAACTGTTTTTT
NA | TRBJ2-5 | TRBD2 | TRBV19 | CASSSGTSGGETQYF | TGTGCCAGCAGCTCCGGGACTAGCGGGGGGGAGACCCAGTACTTC
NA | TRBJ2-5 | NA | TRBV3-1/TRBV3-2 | CASSQEVVIQETQYF | TGTGCCAGCAGCCAAGAGGTGGTGATTCAAGAGACCCAGTACTTC
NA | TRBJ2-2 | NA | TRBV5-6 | CASSLAMKRVNTGELFF | TGTGCCAGCAGCTTGGCGATGAAGCGGGTGAACACCGGGGAGCTGTTTTTT
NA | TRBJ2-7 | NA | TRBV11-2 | CASSLDWPYEQYF | TGTGCCAGCAGCTTAGATTGGCCCTACGAGCAGTACTTC
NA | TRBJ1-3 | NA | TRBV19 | CASSIGAGNTIYF | TGTGCCAGTAGTATCGGGGCTGGAAACACCATATATTTT
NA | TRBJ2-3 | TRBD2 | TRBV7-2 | CASSLKLTSGSSTDTQYF | TGTGCCAGCAGCCTGAAACTGACTAGCGGGAGTAGCACAGATACGCAGTATTTT
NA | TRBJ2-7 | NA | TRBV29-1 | CSVVEDSYEQYF | TGCAGCGTTGTGGAGGACAGCTACGAGCAGTACTTC
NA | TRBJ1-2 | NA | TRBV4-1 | CASSPTLEGNGYTF | TGCGCCAGCAGCCCCACATTGGAGGGGAATGGCTACACCTTC
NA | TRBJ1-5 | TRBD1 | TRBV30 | CAWSSSFTGTVGRQPQHF | TGTGCCTGGAGTAGCTCCTTTACCGGGACAGTTGGACGTCAGCCCCAGCATTTT
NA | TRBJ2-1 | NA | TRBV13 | CASSPYKGGSGGPWNEQFF | TGTGCCAGCAGCCCATACAAAGGGGGATCGGGGGGCCCTTGGAATGAGCAGTTCTTC
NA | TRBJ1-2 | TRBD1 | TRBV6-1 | CASSDRGQGLYGYTF | TGTGCCAGCAGTGACCGAGGACAGGGTCTCTATGGCTACACCTTC
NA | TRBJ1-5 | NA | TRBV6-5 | CASSPRQDSNQPQHF | TGTGCCAGCAGCCCAAGACAGGACTCCAATCAGCCCCAGCATTTT
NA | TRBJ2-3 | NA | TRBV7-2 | CASSSAAGSTDTQYF | TGTGCCAGCAGCTCAGCGGCCGGGAGCACAGATACGCAGTATTTT
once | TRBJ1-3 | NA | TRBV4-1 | CASSQDREGSGNTIYF | TGCGCCAGCAGCCAAGATCGTGAAGGCTCTGGAAACACCATATATTTT
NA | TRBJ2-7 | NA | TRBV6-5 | CASSRGYEQYF | TGTGCCAGCAGTAGGGGATACGAGCAGTACTTC
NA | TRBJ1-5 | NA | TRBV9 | CASSGDPDPDQPQHF | TGTGCCAGCAGCGGGGACCCCGACCCAGACCAGCCCCAGCATTTT
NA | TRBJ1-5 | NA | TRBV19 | CASEGPLLNQPQHF | TGTGCCAGTGAGGGACCGCTACTCAATCAGCCCCAGCATTTT
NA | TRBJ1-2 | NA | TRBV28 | CASSFNYGYTF | TGTGCCAGCAGTTTTAACTATGGCTACACCTTC
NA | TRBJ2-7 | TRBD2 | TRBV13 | CASSYFGLAGHYEQYF | TGTGCCAGCAGCTACTTTGGACTAGCGGGACATTACGAGCAGTACTTC
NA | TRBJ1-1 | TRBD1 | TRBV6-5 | CASSYRPDRVGTEAFF | TGTGCCAGCAGTTACCGCCCGGACAGGGTCGGAACTGAAGCTTTCTTT
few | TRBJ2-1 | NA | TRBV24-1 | CATSDVYSGNEQFF | TGTGCCACCAGTGATGTTTATTCGGGGAATGAGCAGTTCTTC
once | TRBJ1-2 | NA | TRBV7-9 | CASSFDSDGYTF | TGTGCCAGCAGCTTTGACAGCGATGGCTACACCTTC
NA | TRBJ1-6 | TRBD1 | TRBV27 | CASSRRTGINSPLHF | TGTGCCAGCAGCCGAAGGACAGGCATCAATTCACCCCTCCACTTT
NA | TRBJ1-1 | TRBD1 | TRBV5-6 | CASSPTGARGAFF | TGTGCCAGCAGCCCGACAGGGGCGAGGGGAGCTTTCTTT